This T cell receptor beta chain is from a study of blood T cell repertoires in COVID-19 (dated by TCRdb to 2019 to 2021). Background for the entire study: Samples covering the acute and convalescent phases of COVID-19 were provided by collaborators in the United States, Italy and Spain. The material from the prospective study consisted of cDNA or gDNA derived from T cells, B-cell-depleted T cells, or PBMCs. Subjects who had been exposed to COVID-19, were actively infected with it, or had recovered from it provided the deeply sampled blood TCRbeta repertoires that made up the dataset. The repertoires were made available in a free public database intended to serve as a resource for research on the immune response to SARS-CoV-2. The samples were drawn from two sources: the first 160 participants of the ongoing ImmuneRACE study, and fewer than 1,500 subjects contributed by 6 global collaborators. The sample metadata nearly always contained a de-identified subject ID, COVID-19 status, age in years and sex. Where HLA class I and class II types were available, the types were taken from metadata supplied by the sample provider, not from assay-based typing.

What the work shows at the level of the full study, not this receptor alone: Clinical and demographic metadata were provided uncurated, with the amount varying by source and participant.

Comments on this clone: The antigen it recognizes is unknown. No per-base quality is available; no much larger clone lies one base away.

TCRbeta CDR3 regions were amplified from genomic DNA by means of the immunoSEQ Assay, a bias-controlled multiplex PCR. Per the original workflow: The number of nucleated cells in each sample was estimated from the amplification of reference gene primers within the assay. To quantify the absolute abundance of each unique TCRbeta CDR3 rearrangement, sequence reads were collapsed and filtered. For each sample, productive Simpson clonality was calculated as the square root of Simpson's diversity index across productive rearrangements. Here the immuneACCESS table is served through TCRdb, limited to in-frame sequences with V and J called. Missing clones are a known gap in these copies; in checked studies unresolved V genes cover under half, and the rest lacks a known reason. V and J calls and clone size come straight from that table; D and trimming were deduced from the DNA. This sample is represented by hundreds of thousands of clones; roughly 80% of them were singletons. The ten most abundant clones make up about a sixth of the sample.

The collaborating institutions used their own protocols to collect whole blood in K2EDTA tubes. For TCRbeta analysis, collaborators shipped samples in one of three forms: frozen whole blood, isolated PBMCs, or DNA extracted from either of those sample types. This sequence originates from a woman older than 75 with active or convalescent COVID-19. The specimen sequenced was peripheral blood.

The DNA reads TGTGCCAGCAGTTACTCGACAGGGGGCTTGTATGGCTACACCTTC. The resulting protein is CASSYSTGGLYGYTF. The chain joins TRBV6-2 or TRBV6-3 to TRBJ1-2; 10 junctional bases match TRBD1. V ends up 0 bases short and J 5 bases short, with an unmatched junction base count of 3. The germline V gene specifies MNHEY as CDR1 and SVGEGT as CDR2. The CDR3 covers 15 residues, taking in both the cysteine and the phenylalanine. Of the read, only the CDR3 DNA is kept; its 45 bases are in frame from base 1.